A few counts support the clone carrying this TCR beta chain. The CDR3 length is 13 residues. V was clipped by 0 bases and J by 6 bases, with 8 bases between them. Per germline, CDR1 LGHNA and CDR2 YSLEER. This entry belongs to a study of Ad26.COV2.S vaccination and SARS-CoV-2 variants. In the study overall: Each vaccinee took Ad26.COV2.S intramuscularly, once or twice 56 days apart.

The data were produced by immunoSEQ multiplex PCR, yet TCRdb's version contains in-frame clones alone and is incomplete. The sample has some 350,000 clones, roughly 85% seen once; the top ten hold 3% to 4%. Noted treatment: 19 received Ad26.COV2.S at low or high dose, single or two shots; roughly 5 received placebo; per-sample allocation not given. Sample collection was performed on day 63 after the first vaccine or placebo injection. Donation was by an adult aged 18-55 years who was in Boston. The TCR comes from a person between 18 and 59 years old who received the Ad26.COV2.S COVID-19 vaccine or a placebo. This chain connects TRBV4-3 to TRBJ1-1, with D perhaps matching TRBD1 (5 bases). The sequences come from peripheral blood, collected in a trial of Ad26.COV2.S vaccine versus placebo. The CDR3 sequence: CASSQDRRAEAFF. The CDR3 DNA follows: TGCGCCAGCAGCCAAGATCGCAGGGCTGAAGCTTTCTTT.